The 27 T cell receptor beta chains listed next were all sequenced from one sample in a study of cytomegalovirus exposure and HLA in healthy donors. The PCR contained 60 Vbeta and 13 Jbeta primers. Sequenced by immunoSEQ multiplex PCR; TCRdb stores in-frame clones only, minus some. Among roughly 110,000 clones, roughly 80% were seen once, and the ten largest hold 2% to 3%. Sequenced: PBMCs. The origin of the receptors is a female donor in good health and CMV-seronegative.

V is TRBV15 and J is TRBJ2-7; the D gene is possibly TRBD2 (7 bases). Between the trimmed V and J ends, which lost 0 bases and 6 bases, there was a span of 15 bases. The CDR3 totals 15 residues. The V gene's germline CDR1 is LNHNV and CDR2 YYDKDF (reference sequence). In DNA, the CDR3 is TGTGCCACCAGCAGAGATCGGGCGGGGGCCTCCGAGCAGTACTTC. Protein sequence: CATSRDRAGASEQYF.

This chain connects TRBV2 to TRBJ1-1; 9 bases fit TRBD1. The CDR3 contains 15 residues. In germline, CDR1 is SNHLY, CDR2 FYNNEI. The J segment lost 7 bases and the V segment lost 1 base, leaving 7 bases of the junction unmatched. The CDR3 DNA sequence: TGTGCCAGCAGTGAAGGGGGACAGGGTTGGGATGAAGCTTTCTTT. It yields the protein CASSEGGQGWDEAFF.

Of note for this clone: Other DNA variants within this sample encode the same CDR3. The chain joins TRBV2 to TRBJ2-5, with D possibly being TRBD2 (7 bases). Germline V gene sequence: CDR1 SNHLY, CDR2 FYNNEI. The ends were cut back, 3 bases at V and 2 bases at J, with 16 bases in the middle. This CDR3 has 16 residues. The CDR3 nucleotides read TGTGCCAGCAGTGATGGGAGGGGGTGGGGGCAAGAGACCCAGTACTTC. Amino acid sequence: CASSDGRGWGQETQYF.

The CDR3 DNA sequence: TGCGCCAGCAGCTTGGAACAGGGTGGTGAAGCTTTCTTT. Protein: CASSLEQGGEAFF. The chain has TRBV5-1 and TRBJ1-1; weak D call: TRBD1 (6 bases). Germline CDR1 and CDR2: SGHRS and YFSETQ. The CDR3 has 13 amino acids. Trimming took off 0 bases at V and 7 bases at J, with 10 bases between the two ends.

The CDR3 loop reads CASSYSGGSGSYEQYF. CDR3 bases: TGTGCCAGCAGTTACTCGGGGGGATCAGGCTCCTACGAGCAGTACTTC. V is TRBV6-5 and J is TRBJ2-7, with TRBD2 as a possible D gene (6 bases). CDR1 and CDR2 (germline): MNHEY, SVGAGI. The V gene lost 0 bases and the J gene lost 0 bases, with 12 bases spanning the gap. This CDR3 region has 16 residues.

This clone is a singleton in its sample. V usage is TRBV6-5 and J usage is TRBJ2-5, with D perhaps matching TRBD2 (5 bases). The CDR3 is made up of 14 amino acids. Trimming removed 5 bases at V and 3 bases at J, with 13 bases between. Germline V gives CDR1 MNHEY, CDR2 SVGAGI. The DNA for the CDR3 is TGTGCCAGCAGTCCCGTCGCCGGGAAAGAGACCCAGTACTTC. It encodes CASSPVAGKETQYF.

This chain links TRBV5-1 with TRBJ2-3; D is possibly TRBD1 (7 bases). The V and J ends lost 6 bases and 0 bases respectively, with 14 bases between them. Germline CDR1 is SGHRS and CDR2 is YFSETQ. This CDR3 region has 15 residues. In DNA, the CDR3 is TGCGCCAGCATGCCCAGGGGGGCTAGCACAGATACGCAGTATTTT. Its translation: CASMPRGASTDTQYF.

V and J are TRBV15 and TRBJ2-1; D perhaps matches TRBD1 (6 bases). The CDR3 contains 15 residues. The V gene's germline CDR1 is LNHNV and CDR2 YYDKDF (reference sequence). Between the trimmed V and J ends, which lost 5 bases and 3 bases, there was a span of 14 bases. The DNA for the CDR3 is TGTGCCACCAGCCCTTTAGGGGGTAGCTACAATGAGCAGTTCTTC. As protein: CATSPLGGSYNEQFF.

The rearrangement links TRBV21-1 to TRBJ2-3; TRBD2 was called by the table and not checked on the DNA. TRBV21-1 is shown as a pseudogene. This CDR3 has 14 amino acids. The chain's CDR3 is CASSGTGGADTQYF. The CDR3, as DNA: TGTGCCAGCAGCGGGACGGGGGGGGCAGATACGCAGTATTTT.

This clone was seen a few times. This rearrangement joins TRBV15 to TRBJ1-5; D gene ambiguous. This CDR3 is built from 13 residues. Germline loops: CDR1 LNHNV, CDR2 YYDKDF (reference sequence). Trimming took 5 bases from V and 5 from J, leaving 10 bases between them. The CDR3: CATSGGRDQPQHF. The CDR3 DNA reads TGTGCCACCAGCGGCGGGAGAGATCAGCCCCAGCATTTT.

V gene TRBV5-4 combines with J gene TRBJ2-1, with TRBD2 as a possible D gene (6 bases). Trimming cost V 0 bases and J 3 bases, with 10 bases left between them. The V gene's germline CDR1 is SGHNT and CDR2 YYREEE (reference sequence). This CDR3 has 15 residues. The DNA of the CDR3 is TGTGCCAGCAGCTTGGTGGCGGGGAACTACAATGAGCAGTTCTTC. This encodes CASSLVAGNYNEQFF.

V gene TRBV7-8 combines with J gene TRBJ2-7, with 9 bases aligning to TRBD1. The germline CDR1 and CDR2 sequences are SGHVS and FQNEAQ. Trimming took 5 bases from V and 6 from J; bases not matched to a gene: 14. CDR3 size: 16 residues. In DNA, the CDR3 is TGTGCCAGCAGCCGCCGTGGGACAGGGTATCTCTTCGAGCAGTACTTC. Translating it yields CASSRRGTGYLFEQYF.

The rearrangement uses TRBV9 and TRBJ2-5; 8 nucleotides line up with TRBD1. This CDR3 has 15 amino acids. The junction had 5 bases not matched to a gene; V was cut back by 4 bases and J by 0 bases. Germline V gene data show CDR1 as SGDLS and CDR2 as YYNGEE. CDR3 in amino acids: CASSTQTGDQETQYF. For the CDR3, the DNA is TGTGCCAGCAGCACCCAGACAGGGGACCAAGAGACCCAGTACTTC. Together with reference TRBV9 and TRBJ2-5, the CDR3 gives the full variable domain: DSGVTQTPKHLITATGQRVTLRCSPRSGDLSVYWYQQSLDQGLQFLIQYYNGEERAKGNILERFSAQQFPDLHSELNLSSLELGDSALYFCASSTQTGDQETQYFGPGTRLLVL.

This clone was seen only a few times. V gene TRBV30 combines with J gene TRBJ1-1; no definite D call. Germline V gene sequence: CDR1 GTSNPN, CDR2 SVGIG (reference sequence). This CDR3 spans 13 amino acids. V shed 2 bases and J shed 2 bases, with 9 bases lying between them. The CDR3 loop reads CAWSISTNTEAFF. The CDR3 DNA sequence: TGTGCCTGGAGTATTAGCACCAACACTGAAGCTTTCTTT.

CDR3 protein: CASSLGDRTYEQYF. CDR3 bases: TGTGCCAGCAGTTTAGGGGACAGAACCTACGAGCAGTACTTC. V gene TRBV27 combines with J gene TRBJ2-7; 7 positions match TRBD1. Germline V gene data show CDR1 as MNHEY and CDR2 as SMNVEV (reference sequence). Trimming at V came to 2 bases and at J to 2 bases, leaving 3 bases not matched to a gene. CDR3 length: 14 residues.

J is TRBJ1-6 and V is TRBV15; 7 bases line up with TRBD1. This CDR3 contains 16 residues. The V gene's germline CDR1 is LNHNV and CDR2 YYDKDF (reference sequence). V was clipped by 4 bases and J by 11 bases; unmatched bases: 14. CDR3 loop: CATSKEQGSALTPLHF. For the CDR3, the DNA is TGTGCCACCAGCAAAGAACAGGGGTCCGCTTTGACACCCCTCCACTTT.

The chain uses TRBV7-6 and TRBJ1-4, with 7 bases identical to TRBD1. This CDR3 spans 15 amino acids. V lost 1 base and J lost 4; bases outside the gene matches: 3. Germline assignment: CDR1 SGHVS and CDR2 FNYEAQ. The CDR3 here is CASSLEGQSNEKLFF. CDR3 nucleotide sequence: TGTGCCAGCAGCTTAGAGGGACAGAGTAATGAAAAACTGTTTTTT. Using reference TRBV7-6 and TRBJ1-4 for the parts outside the CDR3, the full variable domain is GAGVSQSPRYKVTKRGQDVALRCDPISGHVSLYWYRQALGQGPEFLTYFNYEAQQDKSGLPNDRFSAERPEGSISTLTIQRTEQRDSAMYRCASSLEGQSNEKLFFGSGTQLSVL.

This chain uses TRBV5-1 with TRBJ1-6; a weak D match, TRBD1 (6 bases). There are 17 residues in the CDR3. The V gene's germline CDR1 is SGHRS and CDR2 YFSETQ. The ends were cut back, 0 bases at V and 1 base at J, with 11 bases in the middle. The CDR3 sequence: CASSLDRAASYNSPLHF. The CDR3 DNA follows: TGCGCCAGCAGCTTGGACAGGGCGGCGTCCTATAATTCACCCCTCCACTTT.

This clone showed up just a few times. V and J are TRBV4-3 and TRBJ2-2, with D perhaps TRBD2 (5 bases). The CDR3 runs to 14 residues. The V end lost 0 bases, the J end lost 9 bases, and 11 bases lay between the germline ends. CDR1 and CDR2 from the germline V gene are LGHNA and YSLEER. The CDR3 region is CASSQDRGGRELFF. The CDR3 nucleotides read TGCGCCAGCAGCCAAGATCGGGGTGGAAGGGAGCTGTTTTTT.

The chain is built from TRBV19 and TRBJ1-5; D is unclear. Trimming stripped 5 bases from V and 7 bases from J, with 18 bases between. The CDR3 consists of 15 residues. Germline values: CDR1 LNHDA, CDR2 SQIVND (reference sequence). CDR3 nucleotides: TGTGCCAGTAGTGAGACTGCTACTGGATGGCAGCCCCAGCATTTT. Protein product: CASSETATGWQPQHF.

In its sample, this clone was seen a few times. The V and J genes are TRBV6-5 and TRBJ2-7, with 11 positions matching TRBD2. V shed 5 bases, J shed 0 bases, and the junction held 3 bases outside the gene matches. The CDR3 runs 15 residues. CDR1 and CDR2 (germline): MNHEY, SVGAGI. CDR3: CASSTTSGGSYEQYF. The CDR3 DNA is TGTGCCAGCAGTACAACTAGCGGGGGCTCCTACGAGCAGTACTTC.

The rearrangement joins TRBV9 to TRBJ2-7, with D possibly TRBD2 on 8 matching bases. Trimming left V 2 bases short and J 3 bases short, with 15 bases between. The CDR3 consists of 15 residues. Germline loops: CDR1 SGDLS, CDR2 YYNGEE. The CDR3 DNA is TGTGCCAGCAGCGTCGGGGGGGACAGCCTCTACGAGCAGTACTTC. It yields the protein CASSVGGDSLYEQYF.

The chain has TRBV6-5 and TRBJ1-1, with 10 bases identical to TRBD1. Unmatched junction bases numbered 10, after V lost 2 bases and J lost 10 bases. Germline loops: CDR1 MNHEY, CDR2 SVGAGI. The CDR3 length is 15 residues. CDR3 loop: CASSYGDRGRPLAFF. For the CDR3, the DNA is TGTGCCAGCAGTTACGGAGACAGGGGGCGTCCGTTAGCTTTCTTT.

The chain has TRBV4-1 and TRBJ1-1; D might be TRBD1 (6 bases). The V end lost 0 bases, the J end lost 5 bases, and 13 bases lay between the germline ends. Looked up from germline, CDR1 is MGHRA and CDR2 is YSYEKL. CDR3 length: 15 residues. The CDR3 spells CASSQDAAGVTEAFF. CDR3 DNA sequence: TGCGCCAGCAGCCAAGATGCGGCAGGGGTTACTGAAGCTTTCTTT.

The V and J genes are TRBV11-2 and TRBJ2-2; D is uncertain. Germline V CDR1 and CDR2: SGHAT, FQNNGV. The CDR3 has 13 amino acids. V was trimmed by 3 bases and J by 6 bases, leaving 8 bases between them. The CDR3 DNA reads as TGTGCCAGCAGCTTTCTCAGTTCCGGGGAGCTGTTTTTT. Protein: CASSFLSSGELFF.

The rearrangement joins TRBV18 to TRBJ2-2, with D possibly TRBD1 on 6 matching bases. Germline assignment: CDR1 KGHSH and CDR2 LQKENI. This CDR3 spans 14 amino acids. Between the trimmed V and J ends, which lost 0 bases and 5 bases, there was a span of 7 bases. This chain's CDR3 is CASSPPGATGELFF. The CDR3 DNA sequence: TGTGCCAGCTCACCACCGGGGGCGACCGGGGAGCTGTTTTTT.

The rearrangement links TRBV6-6 to TRBJ2-1, with D maybe TRBD1 (5 bases). The CDR3 loop spans 14 amino acids. The V end lost 6 bases, the J end lost 4 bases, and 13 bases lay between the germline ends. CDR1 is MNHNY and CDR2 is SVGAGI in the germline V gene (reference sequence). The CDR3 reads CASRRQSSYNEQFF. As DNA, the CDR3 is TGTGCCAGCAGAAGACAGAGCTCATACAATGAGCAGTTCTTC.